A single sample is the source of the 18 T cell receptor beta chains below, sequenced in a study of TIL therapy for anti-PD-1-resistant metastatic lung cancer. Time point of the sample: pre-treatment sample, taken before nivolumab and TIL therapy. This was the immunoSEQ v3 assay. The repertoire was sequenced with immunoSEQ multiplex PCR; TCRdb's copy has only in-frame clones and lacks some. This table holds tens of thousands of clones, 70% to 75% found once. Sequenced here: blood, sampled at baseline. The receptors were sampled from a person aged 25-85 years with non-small cell lung cancer.

This clone has only one observation. The genes are TRBV4-3 and TRBJ1-2, with TRBD1 as a possible D gene (5 bases). The germline V and J ends were trimmed by 2 bases and 5 bases, with 9 bases remaining between them. This CDR3 comprises 13 residues. Germline values: CDR1 LGHNA, CDR2 YSLEER. The CDR3 DNA reads as TGCGCCAGCAGCCAAAGGGGAGGTTATGGCTACACCTTC. Translating gives CASSQRGGYGYTF.

This chain uses TRBV10-3 with TRBJ2-7; TRBD1 aligns across 8 bases. This CDR3 contains 17 residues. The V and J ends lost 0 bases and 6 bases, in that order; junction bases with no gene match: 13. Germline lookup yields CDR1 ENHRY and CDR2 SYGVKD. The CDR3 nucleotides are TGTGCCATCAGTGAGTCGGGGGTCTCCGGGACAGGTCGCGAGCAGTACTTC. It is translated as CAISESGVSGTGREQYF.

This clone has only a few counts. The chain links TRBV4-2 to TRBJ1-1; 7 bases map to TRBD1. Germline assignment: CDR1 LGHNA and CDR2 YNFKEQ. The trim removed 8 bases at V and 0 bases at J, leaving 9 bases unmatched. The CDR3 length is 15 residues. The CDR3 loop is CASETGADVNTEAFF. The CDR3 coding sequence is TGTGCCAGCGAAACAGGGGCCGATGTGAACACTGAAGCTTTCTTT.

This chain connects TRBV28 to TRBJ1-5; the D gene is possibly TRBD1 (6 bases). Germline-derived CDR1 and CDR2 are MDHEN and SYDVKM. This CDR3 is built from 15 residues. V was cut by 5 bases and J by 3 bases, with 14 bases left in between. CDR3 loop: CASSLGGQVNQPQHF. Written as DNA, the CDR3 is TGTGCCAGCAGTCTGGGGGGGCAGGTCAATCAGCCCCAGCATTTT.

The chain links TRBV27 to TRBJ1-4; the match to TRBD1 covers 7 bases. Trimming removed 4 bases from V and 5 bases from J; junction bases left unmatched: 4. The germline gives CDR1 MNHEY, CDR2 SMNVEV (reference sequence). This CDR3 spans 14 amino acids. The CDR3 here is CASSSPGQNEKLFF. The CDR3, as DNA: TGTGCCAGCAGTTCGCCGGGACAGAATGAAAAACTGTTTTTT.

J is TRBJ2-1 and V is TRBV9, with 11 positions matching TRBD2. This CDR3 has 16 residues. Germline V gives CDR1 SGDLS, CDR2 YYNGEE. The junction had 2 bases not matched to a gene; V was cut back by 0 bases and J by 3 bases. The CDR3 reads CASSVDLAGGYNEQFF. For the CDR3, the DNA is TGTGCCAGCAGCGTAGATCTAGCGGGAGGCTACAATGAGCAGTTCTTC. Variable domain in full (rest from reference TRBV9 and TRBJ2-1): DSGVTQTPKHLITATGQRVTLRCSPRSGDLSVYWYQQSLDQGLQFLIQYYNGEERAKGNILERFSAQQFPDLHSELNLSSLELGDSALYFCASSVDLAGGYNEQFFGPGTRLTVL.

This clone was observed a few times. This chain uses TRBV9 with TRBJ1-6; D is unclear. The CDR3 loop spans 14 amino acids. V dropped 2 bases and J dropped 8 bases, with 11 bases sitting between them. In germline, CDR1 is SGDLS, CDR2 YYNGEE. CDR3 region: CASSVRDSDSPLHF. CDR3 nucleotide sequence: TGTGCCAGCAGCGTCCGAGATTCCGATTCACCCCTCCACTTT.

The chain combines TRBV28 with TRBJ2-1; 9 nucleotides align to TRBD2. CDR3 size: 14 residues. The V segment lost 3 bases and the J segment 7 bases; nucleotides outside the gene matches: 4. Germline V CDR1 and CDR2: MDHEN, SYDVKM. CDR3 residues: CASSLLAGINEQFF. CDR3 nucleotides: TGTGCCAGCAGTTTGCTAGCGGGAATAAATGAGCAGTTCTTC.

The rearrangement joins TRBV29-1 to TRBJ2-1, with 14 bases identical to TRBD2. V lost 4 bases, J lost 9 bases, and 5 bases stayed unmatched. Germline loops: CDR1 SQVTM, CDR2 ANQGSEA. This CDR3 has 14 amino acids. The DNA of the CDR3 is TGCAGCGTTGCGATGGGACTAGCGGGGGTTGAGCAGTTCTTC. It codes for CSVAMGLAGVEQFF.

The chain has TRBV30 and TRBJ1-3; a possible D gene is TRBD1 (5 bases). Germline lookup yields CDR1 GTSNPN and CDR2 SVGIG (reference sequence). V gave up 7 bases and J gave up 3 bases, with 13 bases separating them. This CDR3 spans 13 amino acids. CDR3 bases: TGTGCCTCGCAGGGAATCAGTGGAAACACCATATATTTT. It yields the protein CASQGISGNTIYF.

The chain combines TRBV9 with TRBJ2-3; D unresolved. Trimming removed 4 bases at V and 5 bases at J, with 11 bases between. The CDR3 extends over 13 amino acids. Germline CDR1 reads SGDLS; CDR2 reads YYNGEE. The CDR3: CASSLKLGDTQYF. CDR3 sequence (DNA): TGTGCCAGCAGCCTAAAGTTAGGAGATACGCAGTATTTT.

The rearrangement joins TRBV5-1 to TRBJ2-1; 8 bases line up with TRBD2. This CDR3 has 17 amino acids. Germline values: CDR1 SGHRS, CDR2 YFSETQ. The junction had 11 bases not matched to a gene; V was cut back by 2 bases and J by 4 bases. Here the CDR3 DNA reads TGCGCCAGCAGCTTAGTCATCCCGGGACTAGGATACAATGAGCAGTTCTTC. Its protein product is CASSLVIPGLGYNEQFF.

V gene TRBV30 combines with J gene TRBJ1-1; possibly TRBD1 for D (6 bases). CDR3 length: 13 amino acids. V was pared by 2 bases and J by 3 bases, with 10 bases between. CDR1 and CDR2 from the germline V gene are GTSNPN and SVGIG (reference sequence). The CDR3 here is CAWSRQVHTEAFF. The CDR3 DNA is TGTGCCTGGAGTCGACAGGTTCACACTGAAGCTTTCTTT.

J is TRBJ1-1 and V is TRBV27; a possible D gene is TRBD1 (6 bases). V shed 10 bases and J shed 4 bases, with 16 bases lying between them. Germline V gene sequence: CDR1 MNHEY, CDR2 SMNVEV (reference sequence). This CDR3 spans 13 amino acids. Written as DNA, the CDR3 is TGTGCCACGCGGGGGGGGGCGAGCACTGAAGCTTTCTTT. It encodes CATRGGASTEAFF.

The chain employs TRBV5-1 and TRBJ2-4, with a weak D call TRBD1 (6 bases). Deletions cut 5 bases from V and 6 bases from J, with 18 bases between. Germline V gene lookup returns CDR1 SGHRS and CDR2 YFSETQ. The CDR3 runs to 15 residues. In DNA, the CDR3 is TGCGCCAGCAGTACTGGGACACCAACCTTAAACATTCAGTACTTC. This codes for CASSTGTPTLNIQYF.

The chain has TRBV11-1 and TRBJ2-3; D might be TRBD2 (6 bases). Per the germline V gene, CDR1 is SGHAT and CDR2 is FQDESV (reference sequence). The CDR3 has 16 residues. With 1 base removed from V and 0 bases from J, the gap between germline ends came to 11 bases. CDR3 amino acids: CASSLVLGGSTDTQYF. Written as DNA, the CDR3 is TGTGCCAGCAGCTTAGTCCTCGGGGGAAGCACAGATACGCAGTATTTT.

This clone was picked up a small number of times. The chain carries TRBV2 and TRBJ1-1; D is undetermined. The CDR3 is 11 residues long. V lost 5 bases, J lost 8 bases, and 9 bases lay in between. CDR1 is SNHLY and CDR2 is FYNNEI in the germline V gene. The CDR3: CASSRRAEAFF. The CDR3 DNA reads as TGTGCCAGCAGTCGTAGGGCGGAAGCTTTCTTT.

The chain joins TRBV6-5 to TRBJ2-7; tentatively, D is TRBD2 (5 bases). The germline CDR1 and CDR2 sequences are MNHEY and SVGAGI. The CDR3 is 11 residues long. The V gene lost 8 bases and the J gene lost 6 bases, with 11 bases spanning the gap. The CDR3 DNA reads as TGTGCCAGCGCCACTAGAACCGAGCAGTACTTC. Translation: CASATRTEQYF.